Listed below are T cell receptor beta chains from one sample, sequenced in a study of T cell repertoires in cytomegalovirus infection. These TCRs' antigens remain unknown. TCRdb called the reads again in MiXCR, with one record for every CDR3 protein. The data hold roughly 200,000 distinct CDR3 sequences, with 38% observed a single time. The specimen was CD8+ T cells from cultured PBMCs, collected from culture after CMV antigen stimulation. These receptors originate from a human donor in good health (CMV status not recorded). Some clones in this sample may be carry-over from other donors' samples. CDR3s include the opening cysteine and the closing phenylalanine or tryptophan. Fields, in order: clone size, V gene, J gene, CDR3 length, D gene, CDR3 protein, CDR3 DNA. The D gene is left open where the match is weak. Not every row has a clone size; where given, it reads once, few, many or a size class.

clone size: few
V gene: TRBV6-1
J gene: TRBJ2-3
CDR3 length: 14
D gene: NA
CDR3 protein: CASSDEGQSDTQYF
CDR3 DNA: TGTGCCAGCAGTGACGAAGGACAGTCAGATACGCAGTATTTT

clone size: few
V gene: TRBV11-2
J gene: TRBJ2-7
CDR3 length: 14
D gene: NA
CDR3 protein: CASSLDPVGYEQYF
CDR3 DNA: TGTGCCAGCAGCTTAGATCCAGTCGGCTACGAGCAGTACTTC

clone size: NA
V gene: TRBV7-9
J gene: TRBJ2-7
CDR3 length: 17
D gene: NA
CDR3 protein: CASSTSLGPETPYEQYF
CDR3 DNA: TGTGCCAGCAGCACCAGCCTCGGGCCAGAGACTCCCTACGAGCAGTACTTC

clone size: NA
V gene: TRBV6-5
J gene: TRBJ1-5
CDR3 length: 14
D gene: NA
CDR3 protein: CASSYRGVNQPQHF
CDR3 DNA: TGTGCCAGCAGTTACCGGGGGGTTAATCAGCCCCAGCATTTT

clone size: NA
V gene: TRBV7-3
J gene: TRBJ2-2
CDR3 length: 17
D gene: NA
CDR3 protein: CASSASGGQEMAGELFF
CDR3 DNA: TGTGCCAGCAGCGCTTCCGGGGGCCAAGAGATGGCCGGGGAGCTGTTTTTT

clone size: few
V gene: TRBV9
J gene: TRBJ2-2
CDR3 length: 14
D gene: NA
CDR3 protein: CASSAPTSAGELFF
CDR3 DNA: TGTGCCAGCAGCGCCCCTACGAGCGCCGGGGAGCTGTTTTTT

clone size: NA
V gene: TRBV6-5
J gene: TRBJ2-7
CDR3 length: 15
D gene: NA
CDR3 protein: CASSYSPSGSYEQYF
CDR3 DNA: TGTGCCAGCAGTTACTCCCCGAGCGGCTCCTACGAGCAGTACTTC

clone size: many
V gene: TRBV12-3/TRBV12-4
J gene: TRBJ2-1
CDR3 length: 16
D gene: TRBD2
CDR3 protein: CASSTLAGVSYNEQFF
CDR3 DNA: TGTGCCAGCAGCACCCTAGCGGGTGTCTCCTACAATGAGCAGTTCTTC

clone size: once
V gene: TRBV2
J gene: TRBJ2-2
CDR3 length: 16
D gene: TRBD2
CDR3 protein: CASSYGTKRDTGELFF
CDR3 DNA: TGTGCCAGCAGCTATGGGACTAAGCGGGACACCGGGGAGCTGTTTTTT

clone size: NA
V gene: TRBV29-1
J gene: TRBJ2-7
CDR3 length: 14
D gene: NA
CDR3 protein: CSVKILENRYEQYF
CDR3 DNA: TGCAGCGTCAAAATTCTCGAAAACCGATACGAGCAGTACTTC

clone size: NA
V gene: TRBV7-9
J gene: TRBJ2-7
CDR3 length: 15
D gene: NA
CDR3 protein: CASSFVQGHSYEQYF
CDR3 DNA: TGTGCCAGCAGCTTTGTACAGGGCCACTCCTACGAGCAGTACTTC

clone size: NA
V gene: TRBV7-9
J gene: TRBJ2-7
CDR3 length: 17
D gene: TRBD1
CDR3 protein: CASSFPGTGKYDYEQYF
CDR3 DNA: TGTGCCAGCAGCTTCCCCGGGACAGGAAAGTACGACTACGAGCAGTACTTC

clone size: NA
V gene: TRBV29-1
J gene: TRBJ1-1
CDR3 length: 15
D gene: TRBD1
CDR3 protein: CSVRDRDRGYPEAFF
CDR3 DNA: TGCAGCGTTCGTGACCGGGACAGGGGTTACCCTGAAGCTTTCTTT

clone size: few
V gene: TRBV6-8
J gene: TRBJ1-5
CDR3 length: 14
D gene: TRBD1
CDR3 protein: CASGQTGRNQPQHF
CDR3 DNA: TGTGCCAGCGGCCAGACAGGGCGCAATCAGCCCCAGCATTTT

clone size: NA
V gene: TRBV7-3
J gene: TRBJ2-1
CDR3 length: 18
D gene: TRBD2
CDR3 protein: CASSLSPSGGPGRNEQFF
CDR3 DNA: TGTGCCAGCAGCTTAAGTCCATCCGGCGGCCCCGGGAGGAATGAGCAGTTCTTC

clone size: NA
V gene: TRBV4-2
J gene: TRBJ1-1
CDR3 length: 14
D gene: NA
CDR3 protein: CASSQDSGDPEAFF
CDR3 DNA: TGTGCCAGCAGCCAAGACTCGGGAGACCCTGAAGCTTTCTTT

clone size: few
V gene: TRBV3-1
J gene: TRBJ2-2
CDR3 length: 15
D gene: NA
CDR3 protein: CASSQRAGVAGELFF
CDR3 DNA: TGTGCCAGCAGCCAAAGGGCTGGCGTGGCGGGGGAGCTGTTTTTT

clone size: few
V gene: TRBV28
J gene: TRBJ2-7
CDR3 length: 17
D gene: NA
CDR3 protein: CASSLLLRGGAGYEQYF
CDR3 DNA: TGTGCCAGCAGTTTACTTCTACGAGGGGGCGCGGGATACGAGCAGTACTTC

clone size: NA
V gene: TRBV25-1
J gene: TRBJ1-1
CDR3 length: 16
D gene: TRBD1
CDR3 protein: CASSGPPGQENTEAFF
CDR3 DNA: TGTGCCAGCAGTGGACCGCCGGGACAGGAGAACACTGAAGCTTTCTTT

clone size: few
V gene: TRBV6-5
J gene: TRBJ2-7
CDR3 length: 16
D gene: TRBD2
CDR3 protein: CASSYRGTSGSDEQYF
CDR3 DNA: TGTGCCAGCAGTTACCGCGGGACTAGCGGGAGCGACGAGCAGTACTTC